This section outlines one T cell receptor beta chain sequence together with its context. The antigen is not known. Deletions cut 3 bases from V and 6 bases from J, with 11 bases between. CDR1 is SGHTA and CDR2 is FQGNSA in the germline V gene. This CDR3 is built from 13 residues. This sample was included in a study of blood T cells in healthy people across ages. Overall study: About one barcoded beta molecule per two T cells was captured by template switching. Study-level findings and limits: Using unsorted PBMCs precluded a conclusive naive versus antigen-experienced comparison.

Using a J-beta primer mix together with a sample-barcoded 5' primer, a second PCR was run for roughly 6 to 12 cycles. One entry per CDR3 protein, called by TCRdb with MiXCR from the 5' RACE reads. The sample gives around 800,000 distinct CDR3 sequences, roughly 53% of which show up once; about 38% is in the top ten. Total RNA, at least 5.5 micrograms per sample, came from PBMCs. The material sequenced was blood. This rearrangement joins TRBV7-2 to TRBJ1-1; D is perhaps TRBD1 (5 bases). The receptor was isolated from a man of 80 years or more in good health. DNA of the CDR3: TGTGCCAGCAGCTTCGGGGGGTCCGCTGAAGCTTTCTTT. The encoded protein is CASSFGGSAEAFF.